This T cell receptor beta chain emerged from a study of CD8 T cells in ankylosing spondylitis. Study-wide findings and caveats: Disease-linked clones, CD8+, were relatively rare in peripheral blood. Reports of some motif variants in reactive arthritis synovial fluid and blood predate this one. Researchers reportedly found disease-linked clones significantly enriched in matched ankylosing spondylitis synovial fluid.

V lost 0 bases, J lost 2 bases, and 9 bases lay in between. The CDR3 is made up of 15 amino acids. Germline V gene data show CDR1 as SGDLS and CDR2 as YYNGEE. This clonotype appeared many times. The target antigen is unknown. TCRdb reprocessed the 5' RACE reads with MiXCR, giving one entry per CDR3 protein. This sample has about 35,000 distinct CDR3 sequences, with approximately 3% found just once. Sequencing was done on a sample of blood, either unsorted or a sorted T cell fraction (not recorded which). The gene calls are TRBV9 and TRBJ1-3, with D unresolved. The sequence was obtained from a male donor with ankylosing spondylitis or in good health (not recorded which). The CDR3 spells CASSVAMDAGNTIYF. The CDR3 DNA reads as TGTGCCAGCAGCGTAGCGATGGATGCTGGAAACACCATATATTTT.